The sequence of this T cell receptor beta chain was determined in a study of blood T cell repertoires in COVID-19. Study information: From the United States, Italy and Spain came samples of acute and convalescent COVID-19.

Those enrolled, adults aged roughly 18 to 95 years, came from fewer than 25 US areas. Participants had their cohort set by participant-reported clinical history. As handled by the study authors: Reference gene primer amplification gave estimated nucleated cell counts. Profiled with immunoSEQ multiplex PCR; TCRdb holds only in-frame clones, not every one. That table furnishes V, J and clone size, whereas the DNA furnished D and trimming. This table holds about 260,000 clones, less than 90% found once. Source material: PBMCs or T cells enriched from blood (not recorded which). The sequence derives from a woman aged 45-60 years who had recovered from COVID-19.

CDR3 bases: TGTGCCAGCAGTTACGCCCATAACAGGGGTATAGACTACACCTTC. It encodes CASSYAHNRGIDYTF. The V call is TRBV7-2, the J call TRBJ1-2; 7 bases align to TRBD1. V lost 6 bases, J lost 10 bases, and 17 bases stayed unmatched. The CDR3 length is 15 residues. Germline V lookup: CDR1 SGHTA, CDR2 FQGNSA. Looking up the rest from reference TRBV7-2 and TRBJ1-2 gives the full variable domain: GAGVSQSPSNKVTEKGKDVELRCDPISGHTALYWYRQSLGQGLEFLIYFQGNSAPDKSGLPSDRFSAERTGGSVSTLTIQRTQQEDSAVYLCASSYAHNRGIDYTFGSGTRLTVV.